This TCR beta chain is drawn from a study of T cell changes during pregnancy in multiple sclerosis. Using immunoSEQ multiplex PCR, the repertoire was profiled, and TCRdb retains in-frame clones only, with some absent. This sample has 56,000 or so clones, with around nine tenths found just once. The CDR3 is 15 amino acids. The V segment lost 5 bases and the J segment 2 bases; nucleotides outside the gene matches: 4. The germline V gene encodes CDR1 MNHEY and CDR2 SMNVEV (reference sequence). The sample was peripheral blood, taken after pregnancy. The V call is TRBV27, the J call TRBJ1-5; 9 bases are shared with TRBD1. This clonotype was obtained from a female donor with multiple sclerosis, enrolled in a pregnancy study. CDR3 sequence: CASSRRTGGNQPQHF. The CDR3 bases are TGTGCCAGCAGTAGAAGGACAGGGGGCAATCAGCCCCAGCATTTT.